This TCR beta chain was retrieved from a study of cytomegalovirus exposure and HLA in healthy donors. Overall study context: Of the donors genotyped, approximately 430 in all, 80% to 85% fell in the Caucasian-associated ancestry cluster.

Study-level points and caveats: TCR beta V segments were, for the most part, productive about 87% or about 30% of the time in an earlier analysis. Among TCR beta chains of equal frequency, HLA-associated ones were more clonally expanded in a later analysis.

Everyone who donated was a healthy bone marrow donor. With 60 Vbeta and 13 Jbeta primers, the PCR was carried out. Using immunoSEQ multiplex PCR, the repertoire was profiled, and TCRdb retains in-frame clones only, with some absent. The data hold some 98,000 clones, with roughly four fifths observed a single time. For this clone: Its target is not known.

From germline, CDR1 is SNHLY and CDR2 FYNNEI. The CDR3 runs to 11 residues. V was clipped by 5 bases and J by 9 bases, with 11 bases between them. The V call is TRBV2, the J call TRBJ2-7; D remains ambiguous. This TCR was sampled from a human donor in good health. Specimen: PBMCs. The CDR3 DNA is TGTGCCAGCAGTCCCTACCGAGGGCAGTACTTC. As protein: CASSPYRGQYF.